This T cell receptor beta chain was sequenced for a study of blood T cells in healthy people across ages. A second about 7 to 11 cycle PCR used barcoded and J-beta primers. TCRdb redid the calling of the 5' RACE reads with MiXCR, one entry per CDR3 protein. This sample has fewer than 2,000,000 distinct CDR3 sequences, with more than 35% found just once. V was clipped by 2 bases and J by 7 bases, with 16 bases between them. The germline V gene has CDR1 MNHEY and CDR2 SVGEGT. The CDR3 has 15 residues. The sample comprised blood. This sequence originates from a human donor in good health. This chain connects TRBV6-2 or TRBV6-3 to TRBJ2-3; either TRBD1 or TRBD2 may supply D (5 bases each). The CDR3 spells CASSYDSPRGYTQYF. CDR3 DNA: TGTGCCAGCAGTTACGACAGCCCTCGGGGTTATACGCAGTATTTT.